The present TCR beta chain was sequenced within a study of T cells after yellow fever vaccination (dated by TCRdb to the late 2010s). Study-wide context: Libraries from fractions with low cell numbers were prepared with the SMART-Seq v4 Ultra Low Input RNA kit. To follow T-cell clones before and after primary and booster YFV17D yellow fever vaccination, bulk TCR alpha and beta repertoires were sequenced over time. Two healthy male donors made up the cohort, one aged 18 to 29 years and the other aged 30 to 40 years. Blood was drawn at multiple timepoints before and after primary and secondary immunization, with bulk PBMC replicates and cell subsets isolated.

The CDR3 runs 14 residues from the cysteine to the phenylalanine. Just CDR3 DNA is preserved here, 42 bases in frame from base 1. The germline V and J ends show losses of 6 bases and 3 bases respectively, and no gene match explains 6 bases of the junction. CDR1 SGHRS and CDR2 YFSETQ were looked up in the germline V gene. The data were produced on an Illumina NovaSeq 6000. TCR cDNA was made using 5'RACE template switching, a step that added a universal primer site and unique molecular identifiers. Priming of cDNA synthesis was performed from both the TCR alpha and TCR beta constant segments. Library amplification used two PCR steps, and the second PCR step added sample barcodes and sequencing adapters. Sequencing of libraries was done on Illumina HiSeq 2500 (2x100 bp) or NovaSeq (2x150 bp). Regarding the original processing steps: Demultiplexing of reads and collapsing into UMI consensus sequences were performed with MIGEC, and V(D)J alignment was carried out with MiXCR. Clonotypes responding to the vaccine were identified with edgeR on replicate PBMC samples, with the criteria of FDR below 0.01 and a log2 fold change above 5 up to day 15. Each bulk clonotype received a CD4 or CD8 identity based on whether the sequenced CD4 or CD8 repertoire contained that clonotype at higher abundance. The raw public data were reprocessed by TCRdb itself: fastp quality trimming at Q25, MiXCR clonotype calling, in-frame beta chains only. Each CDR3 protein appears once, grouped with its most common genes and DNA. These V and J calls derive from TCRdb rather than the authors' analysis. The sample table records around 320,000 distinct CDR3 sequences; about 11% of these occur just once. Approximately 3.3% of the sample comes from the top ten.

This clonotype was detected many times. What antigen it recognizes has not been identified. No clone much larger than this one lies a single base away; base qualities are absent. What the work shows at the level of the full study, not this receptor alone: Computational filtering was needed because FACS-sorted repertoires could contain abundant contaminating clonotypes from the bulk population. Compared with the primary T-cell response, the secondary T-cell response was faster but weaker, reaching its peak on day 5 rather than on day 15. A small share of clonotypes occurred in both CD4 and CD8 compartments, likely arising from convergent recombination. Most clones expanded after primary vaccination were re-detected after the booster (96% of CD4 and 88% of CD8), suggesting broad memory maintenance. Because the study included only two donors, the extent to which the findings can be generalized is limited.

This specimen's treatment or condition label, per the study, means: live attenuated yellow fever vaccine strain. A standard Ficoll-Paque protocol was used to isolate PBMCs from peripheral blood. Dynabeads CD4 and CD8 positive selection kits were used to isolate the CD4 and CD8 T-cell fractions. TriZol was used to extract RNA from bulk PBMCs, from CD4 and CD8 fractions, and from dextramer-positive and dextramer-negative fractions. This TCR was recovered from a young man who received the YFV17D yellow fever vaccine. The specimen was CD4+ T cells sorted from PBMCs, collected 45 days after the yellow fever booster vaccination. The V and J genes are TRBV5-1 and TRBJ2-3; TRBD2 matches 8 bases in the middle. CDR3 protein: CASTRGGETDTQYF. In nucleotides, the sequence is TGCGCCAGCACCCGGGGGGGTGAGACAGATACGCAGTATTTT.